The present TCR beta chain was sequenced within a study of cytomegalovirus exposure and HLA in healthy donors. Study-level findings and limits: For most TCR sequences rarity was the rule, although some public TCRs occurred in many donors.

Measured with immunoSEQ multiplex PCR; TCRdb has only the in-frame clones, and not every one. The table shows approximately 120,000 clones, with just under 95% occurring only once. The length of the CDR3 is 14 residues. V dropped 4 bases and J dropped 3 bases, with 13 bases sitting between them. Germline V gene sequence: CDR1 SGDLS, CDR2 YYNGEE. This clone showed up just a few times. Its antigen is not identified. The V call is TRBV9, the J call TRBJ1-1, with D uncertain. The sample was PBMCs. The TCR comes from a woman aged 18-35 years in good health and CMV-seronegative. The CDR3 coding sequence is TGTGCCAGCAGCTCACACCCGGGTCACACTGAAGCTTTCTTT. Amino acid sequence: CASSSHPGHTEAFF. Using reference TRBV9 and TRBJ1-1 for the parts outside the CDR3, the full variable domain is DSGVTQTPKHLITATGQRVTLRCSPRSGDLSVYWYQQSLDQGLQFLIQYYNGEERAKGNILERFSAQQFPDLHSELNLSSLELGDSALYFCASSSHPGHTEAFFGQGTRLTVV.